A selection of T cell receptor beta chains follows, all from one sample in a study of blood T cells in healthy people across ages. TCRdb independently ran MiXCR on the 5' RACE reads; one entry per CDR3 protein. The profile shows 550,000 to 800,000 distinct CDR3 sequences, under 25% of them singletons. The specimen sequenced was blood. The receptors were gathered from an older man in good health. Both conserved end residues are part of each CDR3. D genes are given only for firm matches. Clone size is shown for a subset of rows, as once, few, many or a class of expanded clone.

D gene: TRBD2; clone size: NA; J gene: TRBJ2-1; V gene: TRBV6-5; CDR3 protein: CASSLIAGGDNEQFF; CDR3 DNA: TGTGCCAGCAGTTTAATAGCGGGAGGGGACAATGAGCAGTTCTTC
D gene: TRBD2; clone size: many; J gene: TRBJ2-2; V gene: TRBV7-7; CDR3 protein: CASSPGLAGVTTGELFF; CDR3 DNA: TGTGCTAGCAGCCCGGGGCTAGCGGGAGTTACCACCGGGGAGCTGTTTTTT
D gene: NA; clone size: NA; J gene: TRBJ2-4; V gene: TRBV4-1; CDR3 protein: CASSQAMGGTAKNIQYF; CDR3 DNA: TGCGCCAGCAGCCAAGCGATGGGGGGAACAGCCAAAAACATTCAGTACTTC
D gene: TRBD1; clone size: NA; J gene: TRBJ1-3; V gene: TRBV6-5; CDR3 protein: CASRGTVQAGNTIYF; CDR3 DNA: TGTGCCAGCAGAGGGACAGTGCAAGCTGGAAACACCATATATTTT
D gene: NA; clone size: NA; J gene: TRBJ2-3; V gene: TRBV7-8; CDR3 protein: CASSLGASTYTQYF; CDR3 DNA: TGTGCCAGCAGCTTAGGGGCTAGCACTTATACGCAGTATTTT
D gene: TRBD2; clone size: few; J gene: TRBJ2-5; V gene: TRBV29-1; CDR3 protein: CSVVNLAGVETQYF; CDR3 DNA: TGCAGCGTTGTTAATCTAGCGGGAGTGGAGACCCAGTACTTC
D gene: NA; clone size: few; J gene: TRBJ2-2; V gene: TRBV20-1; CDR3 protein: CSAREAGELFF; CDR3 DNA: TGCAGTGCTAGAGAGGCCGGGGAGCTGTTTTTT
D gene: NA; clone size: few; J gene: TRBJ2-1; V gene: TRBV3-1; CDR3 protein: CASSQVAGSQFNEQFF; CDR3 DNA: TGTGCCAGCAGCCAAGTGGCGGGGTCTCAATTCAATGAGCAGTTCTTC
D gene: NA; clone size: few; J gene: TRBJ2-2; V gene: TRBV29-1; CDR3 protein: CSVGTETTGELFF; CDR3 DNA: TGCAGCGTTGGGACAGAGACCACCGGGGAGCTGTTTTTT
D gene: TRBD2; clone size: NA; J gene: TRBJ2-1; V gene: TRBV12-3/TRBV12-4; CDR3 protein: CASQREGSYNEQFF; CDR3 DNA: TGTGCCAGTCAGCGGGAGGGCTCCTACAATGAGCAGTTCTTC
D gene: NA; clone size: many; J gene: TRBJ2-7; V gene: TRBV28; CDR3 protein: CASSLSASPRYEQYF; CDR3 DNA: TGTGCCAGCAGTTTATCCGCTAGTCCTCGATACGAGCAGTACTTC
D gene: NA; clone size: few; J gene: TRBJ2-1; V gene: TRBV2; CDR3 protein: CASSVTGTHNEQFF; CDR3 DNA: TGTGCCAGCAGTGTAACCGGGACTCACAATGAGCAGTTCTTC
D gene: TRBD1; clone size: NA; J gene: TRBJ2-3; V gene: TRBV12-5; CDR3 protein: CASGPNRGLDTQYF; CDR3 DNA: TGTGCTAGTGGTCCGAACAGGGGGTTAGATACGCAGTATTTT
D gene: TRBD2; clone size: many; J gene: TRBJ2-1; V gene: TRBV12-3/TRBV12-4; CDR3 protein: CASSFLLAGKYNEQFF; CDR3 DNA: TGTGCCAGCAGTTTTTTGCTAGCGGGAAAGTACAATGAGCAGTTCTTC
D gene: NA; clone size: many; J gene: TRBJ2-2; V gene: TRBV28; CDR3 protein: CASSPTGTWEPGELFF; CDR3 DNA: TGTGCCAGCAGCCCGACCGGGACATGGGAGCCCGGGGAGCTGTTTTTT
D gene: NA; clone size: NA; J gene: TRBJ1-1; V gene: TRBV7-8; CDR3 protein: CASSLALGTPNTEAFF; CDR3 DNA: TGTGCCAGCAGCTTAGCGCTTGGGACACCTAACACTGAAGCTTTCTTT
D gene: TRBD2; clone size: few; J gene: TRBJ2-7; V gene: TRBV28; CDR3 protein: CASSLVAGNEQYF; CDR3 DNA: TGTGCCAGCAGTTTGGTAGCGGGAAACGAGCAGTACTTC